Below are 9 T cell receptor beta chains sequenced from a single sample in a study of shared clonotypes between healthy human individuals. Repertoires were generated with immunoSEQ multiplex PCR, while TCRdb's copy carries only in-frame clones and drops some. The sample comprises approximately 620,000 clones, approximately 97% of which are singletons, and about 0.06% rests with the top ten. The material sequenced was naive CD4+ T cells sorted from blood. Subset indicated: CD45RA+ positively selected. These receptors originate from a woman in her twenties or thirties in good health.

The rearrangement links TRBV9 to TRBJ2-7; D tentatively fits TRBD1 or TRBD2 (5 bases each). Deletions cut 2 bases from V and 6 bases from J, with 12 bases between. Germline V gene sequence: CDR1 SGDLS, CDR2 YYNGEE. The CDR3 consists of 13 residues. CDR3 sequence: CASSVSPGTEQYF. The CDR3 nucleotides read TGTGCCAGCAGCGTTTCGCCGGGGACCGAGCAGTACTTC.

This chain joins TRBV5-4 and TRBJ2-7, with D possibly TRBD2 on 6 matching bases. CDR3 size: 12 residues. Trimming pared 3 bases from V and 4 bases from J, leaving 8 bases between. Germline assignment: CDR1 SGHNT and CDR2 YYREEE (reference sequence). The DNA for the CDR3 is TGTGCCAGCAGCTGGGACTCGTACGAGCAGTACTTC. The encoded protein is CASSWDSYEQYF.

V is TRBV6-1 and J is TRBJ1-5; TRBD1 might be the D (6 bases). The V end lost 4 bases, the J end lost 0 bases, and 19 bases lay between the germline ends. In germline, CDR1 is MNHNS, CDR2 SASEGT. The CDR3 spans 18 residues. The CDR3 protein is CASSGRTDARYSNQPQHF. The CDR3 DNA reads as TGTGCCAGCAGTGGACGGACAGATGCCAGATATAGCAATCAGCCCCAGCATTTT.

J is TRBJ2-1 and V is TRBV11-2; 13 bases match TRBD2. The J segment lost 3 bases and the V segment lost 5 bases, leaving 7 bases of the junction unmatched. The CDR3 loop spans 17 amino acids. Germline lookup yields CDR1 SGHAT and CDR2 FQNNGV. For the CDR3, the DNA is TGTGCCAGCAGCCCCGGACTAGCGGGAGTGAGCTACAATGAGCAGTTCTTC. Its protein is CASSPGLAGVSYNEQFF. Supplemented by reference TRBV11-2 and TRBJ2-1, the full variable domain reads EAGVAQSPRYKIIEKRQSVAFWCNPISGHATLYWYQQILGQGPKLLIQFQNNGVVDDSQLPKDRFSAERLKGVDSTLKIQPAKLEDSAVYLCASSPGLAGVSYNEQFFGPGTRLTVL.

The rearrangement joins TRBV7-9 to TRBJ2-7, with TRBD2 as a possible D gene (6 bases). CDR3 length equals 15 residues. The V and J ends lost 0 bases and 6 bases respectively, with 15 bases between them. CDR1 and CDR2 from the germline V gene are SEHNR and FQNEAQ (reference sequence). The DNA of the CDR3 is TGTGCCAGCAGCTTAGCGGCGGTAGCGGCGGGCGAGCAGTACTTC. This gives the protein CASSLAAVAAGEQYF. Filled out from reference TRBV7-9 and TRBJ2-7, the complete variable domain reads DTGVSQNPRHKITKRGQNVTFRCDPISEHNRLYWYRQTLGQGPEFLTYFQNEAQLEKSRLLSDRFSAERPKGSFSTLEIQRTEQGDSAMYLCASSLAAVAAGEQYFGPGTRLTVT.

The gene calls are TRBV5-3 and TRBJ2-1, with 11 bases aligning to TRBD2. TRBV5-3 qualifies as an ORF whose function is uncertain. The CDR3 consists of 20 residues. With V trimmed by 1 base and J by 3 bases, 15 bases remained unmatched. The DNA of the CDR3 is TGTGCCAGAAGCTTGAATTCAAAACTAGCGGGAGACAGGGACTACAATGAGCAGTTCTTC. Amino acid sequence: CARSLNSKLAGDRDYNEQFF.

The gene calls are TRBV29-1 and TRBJ2-7; D is perhaps TRBD1 or TRBD2 (6 bases each). Germline CDR1 is SQVTM and CDR2 is ANQGSEA. The CDR3 contains 15 residues. V was pared by 3 bases and J by 6 bases, with 21 bases between. The CDR3 sequence: CSVDRRGYGGAEQYF. The CDR3 DNA reads TGCAGCGTTGATCGCAGGGGATACGGGGGAGCCGAGCAGTACTTC.

This chain joins TRBV29-1 and TRBJ1-5; D might be TRBD1 (5 bases). The germline CDR1 and CDR2 sequences are SQVTM and ANQGSEA. The length of the CDR3 is 14 residues. V dropped 8 bases and J dropped 7 bases, with 21 bases sitting between them. The DNA for the CDR3 is TGCAGCCCCAAGGGGAGGAGGGATCGCCAGCCCCAGCATTTT. Protein sequence: CSPKGRRDRQPQHF.

The chain is built from TRBV28 and TRBJ2-1; 8 bases line up with TRBD1. The CDR3 is made up of 16 amino acids. V trimming: 4 bases; J trimming: 8 bases; junction bases outside the gene matches: 13. Germline V gene data show CDR1 as MDHEN and CDR2 as SYDVKM. CDR3 protein: CASSYTGTGPRHEQFF. The CDR3 coding sequence is TGTGCCAGCAGTTATACCGGGACAGGCCCTCGGCATGAGCAGTTCTTC. The variable domain in full, with the rest retrieved from reference TRBV28 and TRBJ2-1, is DVKVTQSSRYLVKRTGEKVFLECVQDMDHENMFWYRQDPGLGLRLIYFSYDVKMKEKGDIPEGYSVSREKKERFSLILESASTNQTSMYLCASSYTGTGPRHEQFFGPGTRLTVL.